Included here is one T cell receptor beta chain sequence, with context. What it recognizes is unknown. Trimming took off 3 bases at V and 0 bases at J, with 11 bases between the two ends. This CDR3 has 15 residues. Germline loops: CDR1 LNHDA, CDR2 SQIVND (reference sequence). The data belong to a study of cytomegalovirus exposure and HLA in healthy donors. The study, taken as a whole, reports: Association of a missense DCLRE1C variant with TCR beta V- and J-gene trimming was reported in a later analysis. Later on, analysis showed that most CMV-associated TCR beta chains appeared to be HLA-restricted.

The PCR was carried out with 60 Vbeta primers and 13 Jbeta primers. TCRdb's copy holds only in-frame clones and misses some; the assay was immunoSEQ multiplex PCR. This sample has 130,000 to 150,000 clones, with approximately 70% found just once. The source is a woman aged 40 to 50 in good health and CMV-seronegative. The genes are TRBV19 and TRBJ1-2; D is possibly TRBD1 (5 bases). Sequenced sample: PBMCs. The CDR3 DNA reads as TGTGCCAGTAGTATCCCAGGGCGATCTAACTATGGCTACACCTTC. Its protein is CASSIPGRSNYGYTF.